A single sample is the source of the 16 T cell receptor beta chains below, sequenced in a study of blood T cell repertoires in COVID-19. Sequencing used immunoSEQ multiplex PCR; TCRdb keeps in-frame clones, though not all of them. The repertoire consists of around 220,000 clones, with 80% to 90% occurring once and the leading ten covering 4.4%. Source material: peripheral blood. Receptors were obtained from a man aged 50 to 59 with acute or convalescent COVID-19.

The CDR3 protein is CASSQGLTGGYSTIYF. The CDR3 DNA reads as TGTGCCAGCAGCCAAGGCCTCACAGGGGGCTACTCCACCATATATTTT. This chain uses TRBV3-1 (or the pseudogene TRBV3-2) with TRBJ1-3; 9 positions agree with TRBD1. The trim removed 1 base at V and 9 bases at J, leaving 10 bases unmatched. The length of the CDR3 is 16 residues. Germline V gene lookup returns CDR1 LGHDT and CDR2 YNNKEL (reference sequence).

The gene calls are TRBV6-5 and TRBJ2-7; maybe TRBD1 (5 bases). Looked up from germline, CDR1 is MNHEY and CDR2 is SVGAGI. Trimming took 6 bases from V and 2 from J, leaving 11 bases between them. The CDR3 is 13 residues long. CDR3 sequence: CASSGQKPYEQYF. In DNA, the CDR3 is TGTGCCAGCAGCGGACAAAAGCCCTACGAGCAGTACTTC.

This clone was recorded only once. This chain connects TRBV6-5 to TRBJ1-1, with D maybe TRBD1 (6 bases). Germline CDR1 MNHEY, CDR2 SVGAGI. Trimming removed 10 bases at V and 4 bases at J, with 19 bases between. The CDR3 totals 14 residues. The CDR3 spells CANDPMAGVTEAFF. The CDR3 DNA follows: TGTGCCAACGACCCGATGGCAGGGGTCACTGAAGCTTTCTTT.

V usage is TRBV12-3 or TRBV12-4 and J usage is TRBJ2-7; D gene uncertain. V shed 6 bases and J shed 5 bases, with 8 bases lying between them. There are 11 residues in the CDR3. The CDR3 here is CASSTTNEQYF. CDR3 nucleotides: TGTGCCAGCAGCACAACGAACGAGCAGTACTTC.

The CDR3 DNA reads as TGTGCCAGCAGGCGGACAGGGGGCGGCTACGAGCAGTACTTC. This encodes CASRRTGGGYEQYF. The chain has TRBV6-5 and TRBJ2-7; 11 positions match TRBD1. This CDR3 spans 14 amino acids. The junction had 4 bases not matched to a gene; V was cut back by 6 bases and J by 3 bases. In germline, CDR1 is MNHEY, CDR2 SVGAGI.

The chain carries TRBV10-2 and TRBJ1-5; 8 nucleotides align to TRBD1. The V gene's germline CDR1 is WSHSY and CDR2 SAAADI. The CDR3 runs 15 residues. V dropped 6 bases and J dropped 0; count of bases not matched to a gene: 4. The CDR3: CASRGDRYSNQPQHF. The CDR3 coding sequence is TGCGCCAGCAGAGGGGACAGGTATAGCAATCAGCCCCAGCATTTT.

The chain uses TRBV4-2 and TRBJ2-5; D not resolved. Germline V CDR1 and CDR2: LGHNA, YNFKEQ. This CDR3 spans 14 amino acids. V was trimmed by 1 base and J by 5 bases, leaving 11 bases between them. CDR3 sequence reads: CASSQGVAPETQYF. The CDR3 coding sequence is TGTGCCAGCAGCCAAGGGGTAGCACCCGAGACCCAGTACTTC.

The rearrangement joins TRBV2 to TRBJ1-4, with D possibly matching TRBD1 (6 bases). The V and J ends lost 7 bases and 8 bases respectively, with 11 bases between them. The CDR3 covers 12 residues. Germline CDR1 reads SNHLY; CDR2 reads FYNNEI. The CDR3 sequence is CASKQGREKLFF. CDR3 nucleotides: TGTGCCAGCAAACAGGGTCGGGAAAAACTGTTTTTT.

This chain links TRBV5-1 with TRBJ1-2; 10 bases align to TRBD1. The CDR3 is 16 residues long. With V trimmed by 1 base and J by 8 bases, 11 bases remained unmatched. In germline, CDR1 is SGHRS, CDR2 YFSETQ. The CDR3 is CASSLTGTGVRDGYTF. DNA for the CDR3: TGCGCCAGCAGCTTGACCGGGACAGGGGTTCGAGACGGCTACACCTTC.

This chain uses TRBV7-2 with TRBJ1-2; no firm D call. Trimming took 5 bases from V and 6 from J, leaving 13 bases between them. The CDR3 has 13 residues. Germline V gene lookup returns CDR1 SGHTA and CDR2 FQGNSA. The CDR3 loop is CASSQWRVDGYTF. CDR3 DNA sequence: TGTGCCAGCAGCCAGTGGAGGGTGGATGGCTACACCTTC.

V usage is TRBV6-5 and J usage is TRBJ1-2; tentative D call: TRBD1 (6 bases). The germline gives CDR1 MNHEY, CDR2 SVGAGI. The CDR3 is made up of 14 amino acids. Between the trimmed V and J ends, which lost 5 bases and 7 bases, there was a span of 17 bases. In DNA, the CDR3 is TGTGCCAGCAGTACACCGGGACAATCTCGTGGCTACACCTTC. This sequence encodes CASSTPGQSRGYTF.

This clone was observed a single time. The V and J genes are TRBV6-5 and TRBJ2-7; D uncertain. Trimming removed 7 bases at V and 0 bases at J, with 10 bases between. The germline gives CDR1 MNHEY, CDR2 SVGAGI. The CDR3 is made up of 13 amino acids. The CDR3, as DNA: TGTGCCAGCACGCAGTCCCACTCCTACGAGCAGTACTTC. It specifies CASTQSHSYEQYF.

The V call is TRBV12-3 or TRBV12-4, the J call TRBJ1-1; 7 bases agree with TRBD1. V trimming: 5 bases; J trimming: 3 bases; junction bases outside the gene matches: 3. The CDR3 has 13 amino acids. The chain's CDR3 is CASSRQGDTEAFF. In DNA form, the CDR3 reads TGTGCCAGCAGTCGACAGGGCGACACTGAAGCTTTCTTT.

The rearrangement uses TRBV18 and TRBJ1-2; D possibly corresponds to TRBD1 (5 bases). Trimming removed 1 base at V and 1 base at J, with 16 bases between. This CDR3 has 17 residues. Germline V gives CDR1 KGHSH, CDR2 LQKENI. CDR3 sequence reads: CASSPLSIPGGNYGYTF. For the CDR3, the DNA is TGTGCCAGCTCACCACTCTCCATTCCGGGGGGTAACTATGGCTACACCTTC.

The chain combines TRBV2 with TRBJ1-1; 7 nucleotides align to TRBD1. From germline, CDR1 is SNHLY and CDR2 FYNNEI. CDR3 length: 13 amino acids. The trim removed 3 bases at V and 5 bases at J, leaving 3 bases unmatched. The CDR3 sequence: CASSDYRGTEAFF. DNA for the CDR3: TGTGCCAGCAGTGATTACAGGGGAACTGAAGCTTTCTTT.

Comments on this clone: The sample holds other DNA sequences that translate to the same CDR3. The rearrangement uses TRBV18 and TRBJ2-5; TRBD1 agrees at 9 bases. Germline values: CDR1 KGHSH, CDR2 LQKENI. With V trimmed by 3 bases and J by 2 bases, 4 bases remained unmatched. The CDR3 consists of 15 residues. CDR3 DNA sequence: TGTGCCAGCTCACCTTCCGGACAGGGGCAAGAGACCCAGTACTTC. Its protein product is CASSPSGQGQETQYF.